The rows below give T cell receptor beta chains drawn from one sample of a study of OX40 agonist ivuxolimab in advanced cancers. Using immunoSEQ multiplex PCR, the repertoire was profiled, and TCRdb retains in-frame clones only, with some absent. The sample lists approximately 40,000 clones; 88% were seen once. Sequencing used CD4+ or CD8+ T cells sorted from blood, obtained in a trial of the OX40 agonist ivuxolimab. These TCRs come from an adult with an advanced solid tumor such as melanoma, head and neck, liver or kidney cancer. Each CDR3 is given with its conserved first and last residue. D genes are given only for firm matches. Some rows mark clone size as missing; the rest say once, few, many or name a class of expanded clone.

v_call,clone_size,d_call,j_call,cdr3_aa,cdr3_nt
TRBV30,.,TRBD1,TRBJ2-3,CAWSEKDRVPDTQYF,TGTGCCTGGAGCGAGAAGGACAGGGTCCCAGATACGCAGTATTTT
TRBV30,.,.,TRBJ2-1,CAWSSGYGYNEQFF,TGTGCCTGGAGCTCAGGGTACGGCTACAATGAGCAGTTCTTC
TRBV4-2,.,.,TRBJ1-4,CASSQDWSGGAGKLFF,TGTGCCAGCAGCCAAGATTGGTCGGGTGGGGCGGGAAAACTGTTTTTT
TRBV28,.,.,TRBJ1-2,CASSPRMVFYGYTF,TGTGCCAGCAGTCCCCGGATGGTCTTCTATGGCTACACCTTC
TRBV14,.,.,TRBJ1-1,CASSPPNLGDTEAFF,TGTGCCAGCAGCCCCCCGAATTTGGGGGACACTGAAGCTTTCTTT
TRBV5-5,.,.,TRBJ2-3,CASSLGQVSGDTQYF,TGTGCCAGCAGCTTGGGTCAGGTTTCTGGAGATACGCAGTATTTT
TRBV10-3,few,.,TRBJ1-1,CAISEGRELKFEAFF,TGTGCCATCAGTGAGGGCAGGGAGCTTAAGTTTGAAGCTTTCTTT
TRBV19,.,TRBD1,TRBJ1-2,CASSIDTRTGGYYGYTF,TGTGCCAGTAGTATAGATACCCGGACAGGGGGGTACTATGGCTACACCTTC
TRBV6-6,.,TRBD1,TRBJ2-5,CASSRGDSPETQYF,TGTGCCAGCAGCCGAGGGGACAGTCCGGAGACCCAGTACTTC
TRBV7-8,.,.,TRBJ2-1,CASSLGRPIYNEQFF,TGTGCCAGCAGCTTAGGAAGGCCAATCTACAATGAGCAGTTCTTC
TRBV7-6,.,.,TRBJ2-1,CASSPRDSSSYNEQFF,TGTGCCAGCAGCCCCCGGGACTCCTCCTCCTACAATGAGCAGTTCTTC
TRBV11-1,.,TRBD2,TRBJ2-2,CASSDPRLAGSTGELFF,TGTGCCAGCAGCGATCCCCGACTAGCGGGCTCGACCGGGGAGCTGTTTTTT